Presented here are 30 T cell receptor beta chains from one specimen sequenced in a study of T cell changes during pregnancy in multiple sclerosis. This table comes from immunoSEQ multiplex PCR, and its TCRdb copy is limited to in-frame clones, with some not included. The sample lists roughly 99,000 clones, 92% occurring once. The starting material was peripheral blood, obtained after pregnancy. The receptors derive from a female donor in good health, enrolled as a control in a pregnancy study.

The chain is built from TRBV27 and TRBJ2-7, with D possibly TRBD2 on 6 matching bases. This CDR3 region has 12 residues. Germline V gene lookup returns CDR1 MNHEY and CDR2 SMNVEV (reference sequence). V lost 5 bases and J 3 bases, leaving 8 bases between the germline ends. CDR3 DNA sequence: TGTGCCAGCAGTGGAGGGGACTACGAGCAGTACTTC. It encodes CASSGGDYEQYF.

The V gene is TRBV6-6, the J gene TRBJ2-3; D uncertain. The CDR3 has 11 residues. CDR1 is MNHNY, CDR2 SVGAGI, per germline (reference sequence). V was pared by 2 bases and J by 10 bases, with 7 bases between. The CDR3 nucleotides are TGTGCCAGCAGTTACCCCCCTCCGCAGTATTTT. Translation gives CASSYPPPQYF.

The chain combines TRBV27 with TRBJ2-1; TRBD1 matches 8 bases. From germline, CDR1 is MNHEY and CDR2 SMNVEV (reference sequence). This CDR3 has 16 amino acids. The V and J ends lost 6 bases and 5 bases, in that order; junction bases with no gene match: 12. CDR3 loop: CASSHIRDRINNEQFF. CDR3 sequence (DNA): TGTGCCAGCAGCCATATCCGGGACAGGATTAACAATGAGCAGTTCTTC.

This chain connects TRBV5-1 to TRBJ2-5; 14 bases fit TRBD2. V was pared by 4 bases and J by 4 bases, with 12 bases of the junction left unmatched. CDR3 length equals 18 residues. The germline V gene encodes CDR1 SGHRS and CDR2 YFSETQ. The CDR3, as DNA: TGCGCCAGCAGCGCGGGACTAGCGGGGGCCTCCCCCGGAGAGACCCAGTACTTC. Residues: CASSAGLAGASPGETQYF.

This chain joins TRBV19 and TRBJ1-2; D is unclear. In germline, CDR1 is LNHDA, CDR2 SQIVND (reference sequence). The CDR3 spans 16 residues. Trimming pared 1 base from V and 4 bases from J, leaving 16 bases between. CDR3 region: CASSIVGGRDFYGYTF. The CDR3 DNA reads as TGTGCCAGTAGTATAGTGGGCGGGCGTGACTTCTATGGCTACACCTTC.

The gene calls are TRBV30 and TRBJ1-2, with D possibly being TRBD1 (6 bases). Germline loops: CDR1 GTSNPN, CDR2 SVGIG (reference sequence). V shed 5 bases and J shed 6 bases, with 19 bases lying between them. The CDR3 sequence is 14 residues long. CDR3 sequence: CAWQGWGGADGYTF. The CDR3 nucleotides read TGTGCCTGGCAGGGTTGGGGGGGGGCTGATGGCTACACCTTC. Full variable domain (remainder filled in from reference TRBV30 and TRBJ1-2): SQTIHQWPATLVQPVGSPLSLECTVEGTSNPNLYWYRQAAGRGLQLLFYSVGIGQISSEVPQNLSASRPQDRQFILSSKKLLLSDSGFYLCAWQGWGGADGYTFGSGTRLTVV.

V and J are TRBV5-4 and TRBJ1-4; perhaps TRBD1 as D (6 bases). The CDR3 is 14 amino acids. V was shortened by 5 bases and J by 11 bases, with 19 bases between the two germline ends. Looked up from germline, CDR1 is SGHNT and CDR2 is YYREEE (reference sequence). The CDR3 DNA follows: TGTGCCAGCAGTCTAGAACAGGGCGATTGGAAACTGTTTTTT. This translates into CASSLEQGDWKLFF.

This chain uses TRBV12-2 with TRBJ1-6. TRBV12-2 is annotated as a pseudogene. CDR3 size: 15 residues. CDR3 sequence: CASRLRGIGNSPLHF. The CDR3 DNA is TGTGCAAGTCGCTTACGGGGAATTGGGAATTCACCCCTCCACTTT.

CDR3 protein: CASSLADSVGYSAIYF. The CDR3 region has the DNA TGTGCCAGCAGCTTAGCAGACTCCGTAGGATACTCAGCCATATATTTT. The rearrangement uses TRBV7-8 and TRBJ1-3, with D uncertain. The ends were cut back, 0 bases at V and 11 bases at J, with 20 bases in the middle. This CDR3 is 16 amino acids long. Per the germline V gene, CDR1 is SGHVS and CDR2 is FQNEAQ.

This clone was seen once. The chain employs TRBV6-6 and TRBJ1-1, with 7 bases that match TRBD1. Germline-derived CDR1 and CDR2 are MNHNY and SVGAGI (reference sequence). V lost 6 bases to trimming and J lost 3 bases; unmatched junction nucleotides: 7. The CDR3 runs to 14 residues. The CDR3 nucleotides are TGTGCCAGCAGCAAGACAGGGATAGACACTGAAGCTTTCTTT. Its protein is CASSKTGIDTEAFF.

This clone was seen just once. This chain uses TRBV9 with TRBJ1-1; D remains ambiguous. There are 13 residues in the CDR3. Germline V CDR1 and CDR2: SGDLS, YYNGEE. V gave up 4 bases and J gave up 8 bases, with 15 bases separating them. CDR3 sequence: CASSPAGVFEAFF. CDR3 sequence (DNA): TGTGCCAGCAGCCCCGCCGGGGTCTTCGAAGCTTTCTTT.

The CDR3: CASSPRQGYGYTF. The CDR3 DNA follows: TGTGCCAGCAGCCCCCGGCAGGGATATGGCTACACCTTC. V usage is TRBV14 and J usage is TRBJ1-2; tentatively, D is TRBD1 (5 bases). Germline V gene lookup returns CDR1 SGHDN and CDR2 FVKESK. Trimming removed 4 bases at V and 5 bases at J, with 11 bases between. The CDR3 runs 13 residues. Full variable domain (missing parts from reference TRBV14 and TRBJ1-2): EAGVTQFPSHSVIEKGQTVTLRCDPISGHDNLYWYRRVMGKEIKFLLHFVKESKQDESGMPNNRFLAERTGGTYSTLKVQPAELEDSGVYFCASSPRQGYGYTFGSGTRLTVV.

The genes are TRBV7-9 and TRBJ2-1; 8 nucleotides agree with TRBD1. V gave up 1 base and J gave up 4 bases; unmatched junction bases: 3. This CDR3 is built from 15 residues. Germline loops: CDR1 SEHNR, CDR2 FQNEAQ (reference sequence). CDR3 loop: CASSLGDRSYNEQFF. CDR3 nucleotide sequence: TGTGCCAGCAGCTTAGGGGACAGGTCATACAATGAGCAGTTCTTC.

The DNA of the CDR3 is TGTGCCAGCCTCTCAGGGACAGGGGTGGGGTATGGCTACACCTTC. It codes for CASLSGTGVGYGYTF. The rearrangement links TRBV28 to TRBJ1-2; 10 bases are a match to TRBD1. The CDR3 has 15 residues. Germline V lookup: CDR1 MDHEN, CDR2 SYDVKM. V shed 8 bases and J 5 bases; nucleotides not matched to a gene: 11.

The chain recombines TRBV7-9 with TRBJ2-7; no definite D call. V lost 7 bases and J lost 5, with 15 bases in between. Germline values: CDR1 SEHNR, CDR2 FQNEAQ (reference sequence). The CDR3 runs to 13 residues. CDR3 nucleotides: TGTGCCAGCACCCACCCGGCGGCCCACGAGCAGTACTTC. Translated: CASTHPAAHEQYF. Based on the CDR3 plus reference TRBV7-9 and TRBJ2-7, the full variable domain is DTGVSQNPRHKITKRGQNVTFRCDPISEHNRLYWYRQTLGQGPEFLTYFQNEAQLEKSRLLSDRFSAERPKGSFSTLEIQRTEQGDSAMYLCASTHPAAHEQYFGPGTRLTVT.

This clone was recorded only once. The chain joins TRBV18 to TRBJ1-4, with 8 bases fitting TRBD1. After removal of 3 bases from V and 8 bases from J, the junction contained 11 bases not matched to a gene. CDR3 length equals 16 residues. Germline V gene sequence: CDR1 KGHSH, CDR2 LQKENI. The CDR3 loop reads CASSPPIGQGQEKLFF. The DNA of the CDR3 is TGTGCCAGCTCACCCCCCATCGGACAGGGTCAGGAAAAACTGTTTTTT.

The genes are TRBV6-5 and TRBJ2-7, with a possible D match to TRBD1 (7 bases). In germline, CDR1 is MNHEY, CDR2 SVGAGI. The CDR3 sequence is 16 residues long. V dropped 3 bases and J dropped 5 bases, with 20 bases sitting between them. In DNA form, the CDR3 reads TGTGCCAGCAGTTATGGCGCAGGAGGGGGCTTGGACGAGCAGTACTTC. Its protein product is CASSYGAGGGLDEQYF.

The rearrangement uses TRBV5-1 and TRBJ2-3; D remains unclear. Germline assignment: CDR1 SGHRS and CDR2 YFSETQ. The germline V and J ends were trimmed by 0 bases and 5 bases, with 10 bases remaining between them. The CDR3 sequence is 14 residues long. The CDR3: CASSLALNEDTQYF. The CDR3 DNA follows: TGCGCCAGCAGCTTGGCACTTAATGAAGATACGCAGTATTTT.

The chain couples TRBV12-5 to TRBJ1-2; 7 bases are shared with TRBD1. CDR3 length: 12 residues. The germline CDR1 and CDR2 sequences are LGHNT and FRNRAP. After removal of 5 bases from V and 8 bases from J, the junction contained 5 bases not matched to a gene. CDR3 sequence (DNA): TGTGCTAGTGGTGACAGGGTGGGGGGCTACACCTTC. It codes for CASGDRVGGYTF.

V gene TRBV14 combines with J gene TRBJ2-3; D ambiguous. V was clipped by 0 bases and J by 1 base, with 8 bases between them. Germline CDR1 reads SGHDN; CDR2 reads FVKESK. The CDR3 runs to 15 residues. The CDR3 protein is CASSQEWSGTDTQYF. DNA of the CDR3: TGTGCCAGCAGCCAAGAGTGGAGCGGCACAGATACGCAGTATTTT.

The CDR3 spells CASSWDRGRYEQYF. The CDR3 DNA reads TGTGCCAGCAGTTGGGACAGGGGCCGCTACGAGCAGTACTTC. This chain links TRBV27 with TRBJ2-7; 10 positions match TRBD1. V dropped 4 bases and J dropped 3; count of bases not matched to a gene: 3. The CDR3 covers 14 residues. Per the germline V gene, CDR1 is MNHEY and CDR2 is SMNVEV (reference sequence).

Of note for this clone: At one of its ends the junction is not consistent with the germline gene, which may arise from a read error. DNA for the CDR3: TGTGCCAGCAGTGGGACAGGGGGGTTCCAAGGGGTCTTC. Protein: CASSGTGGFQGVF. The chain couples TRBV2 to TRBJ2-7, with TRBD1 identical over 10 bases. Germline CDR1 SNHLY, CDR2 FYNNEI. This CDR3 spans 13 amino acids.

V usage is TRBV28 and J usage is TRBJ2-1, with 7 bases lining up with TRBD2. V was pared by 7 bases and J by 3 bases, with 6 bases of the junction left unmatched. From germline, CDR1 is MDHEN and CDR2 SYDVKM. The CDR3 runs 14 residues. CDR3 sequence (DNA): TGTGCCAGCACCGGACTAGGGTACTACAATGAGCAGTTCTTC. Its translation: CASTGLGYYNEQFF.

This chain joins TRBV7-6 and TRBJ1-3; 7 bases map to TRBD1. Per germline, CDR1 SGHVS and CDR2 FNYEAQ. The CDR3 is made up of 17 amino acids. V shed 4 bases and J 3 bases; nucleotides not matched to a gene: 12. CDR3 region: CASSSTGAKVVGNTIYF. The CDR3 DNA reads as TGTGCCAGCAGCTCTACAGGGGCCAAAGTTGTTGGAAACACCATATATTTT.

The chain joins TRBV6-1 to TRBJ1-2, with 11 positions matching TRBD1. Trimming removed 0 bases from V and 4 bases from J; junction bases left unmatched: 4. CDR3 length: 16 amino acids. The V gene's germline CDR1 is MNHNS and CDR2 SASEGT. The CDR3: CASSEASGQGGYGYTF. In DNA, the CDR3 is TGTGCCAGCAGTGAAGCTTCGGGACAGGGGGGCTATGGCTACACCTTC.

For the CDR3, the DNA is TGTGCCAGCTCACCAGGGCTGCAAGAGACCCAGTACTTC. Its protein product is CASSPGLQETQYF. V and J are TRBV18 and TRBJ2-5, with no clear D. The CDR3 loop spans 13 amino acids. The germline V and J ends were trimmed by 2 bases and 2 bases, with 6 bases remaining between them. Germline V gene data show CDR1 as KGHSH and CDR2 as LQKENI.

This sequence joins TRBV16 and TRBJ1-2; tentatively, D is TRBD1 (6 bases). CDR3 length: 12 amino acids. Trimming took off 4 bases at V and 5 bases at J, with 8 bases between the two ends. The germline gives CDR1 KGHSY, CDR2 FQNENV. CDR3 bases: TGTGCCAGCAGCCCAGGACAGTATGGCTACACCTTC. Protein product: CASSPGQYGYTF.

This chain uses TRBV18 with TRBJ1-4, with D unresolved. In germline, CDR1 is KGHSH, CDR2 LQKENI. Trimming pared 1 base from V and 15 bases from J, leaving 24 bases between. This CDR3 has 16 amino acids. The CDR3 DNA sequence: TGTGCCAGCTCACCACAAGAACTTGAAGATATCTCGTCGGTGTTTTTT. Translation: CASSPQELEDISSVFF. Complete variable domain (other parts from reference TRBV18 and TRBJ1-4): NAGVMQNPRHLVRRRGQEARLRCSPMKGHSHVYWYRQLPEEGLKFMVYLQKENIIDESGMPKERFSAEFPKEGPSILRIQQVVRGDSAAYFCASSPQELEDISSVFFGSGTQLSVL.

CDR3 protein: CASSLQTGGSEQFF. The DNA for the CDR3 is TGTGCCAGTAGTCTCCAAACAGGGGGCAGTGAGCAGTTCTTC. The chain uses TRBV19 and TRBJ2-1, with 9 bases lining up with TRBD1. The trim removed 5 bases at V and 9 bases at J, leaving 8 bases unmatched. Germline-derived CDR1 and CDR2 are LNHDA and SQIVND (reference sequence). This CDR3 has 14 amino acids.

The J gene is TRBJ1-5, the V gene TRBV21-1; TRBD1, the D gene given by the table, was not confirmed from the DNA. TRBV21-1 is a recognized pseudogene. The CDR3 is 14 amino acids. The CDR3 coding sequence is TGTGCCAGCAGCAGAACAGGACCAAATCAGCCCCAGCATTTT. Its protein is CASSRTGPNQPQHF.